These 30 T cell receptor beta chains share one sample of origin, sequenced in a study of blood T cells in healthy people across ages. Next came a second PCR, run for roughly 7 to 12 cycles, which used a sample-barcoded 5' primer along with a J-beta primer mix. TCRdb re-called the 5' RACE reads through MiXCR, storing one row per CDR3 protein. The sample holds about 1.6 million distinct CDR3 sequences, 30% to 35% seen once. What was sequenced was blood. These receptors came from a woman in her 30s in good health.

This chain links TRBV18 with TRBJ2-5; 7 bases are shared with TRBD1. The CDR3 has 14 residues. Germline trimming cut 4 bases from V and 5 bases from J; bases unmatched to any gene: 7. Germline-derived CDR1 and CDR2 are KGHSH and LQKENI. The CDR3 coding sequence is TGTGCCAGCTCACGGGAGACAGGGACGGAGACCCAGTACTTC. Translating it yields CASSRETGTETQYF.

About this clonotype: One end of the junction is discordant with germline, which a read error may explain. The chain couples TRBV7-9 to TRBJ2-5; D perhaps matches TRBD2 (5 bases). CDR1 and CDR2 (germline): SEHNR, FQNEAQ (reference sequence). The CDR3 spans 14 residues. CDR3 sequence: CTSSSEEPGETQYF. For the CDR3, the DNA is TGTACCAGCAGCTCGGAGGAACCAGGCGAGACCCAGTACTTC.

Worth noting for this clonotype: One junction end disagrees with the germline gene, perhaps due to a read error. V is TRBV6-1 and J is TRBJ2-5; tentative D call: TRBD2 (7 bases). This CDR3 is 16 amino acids long. Germline assignment: CDR1 MNHNS and CDR2 SASEGT. The CDR3, as DNA: TGTGCCGGCAGTTTAGGGGGGGGCCTTTTCGTAGAGACCCAGTACTTC. It is translated as CAGSLGGGLFVETQYF.

The rearrangement joins TRBV9 to TRBJ2-7; TRBD1 matches at 9 bases. This CDR3 comprises 15 residues. V shed 4 bases and J 5 bases; nucleotides not matched to a gene: 10. CDR1 SGDLS and CDR2 YYNGEE come from the germline V gene. This CDR3 reads CASSSGDRENDEQYF. The CDR3 coding sequence is TGTGCCAGCAGCAGCGGGGACAGGGAGAATGACGAGCAGTACTTC.

In its sample, this clonotype was seen many times. V usage is TRBV5-1 and J usage is TRBJ2-7; 7 nucleotides line up with TRBD2. Trimming cost V 4 bases and J 2 bases; bases outside gene matches: 6. Germline CDR1 reads SGHRS; CDR2 reads YFSETQ. The CDR3 sequence is 14 residues long. CDR3 sequence reads: CASSSGTDPYEQYF. The CDR3 coding sequence is TGCGCCAGCAGCAGCGGGACCGATCCCTACGAGCAGTACTTC.

The chain has TRBV4-1 and TRBJ1-1; 9 nucleotides align to TRBD1. The CDR3 runs to 19 residues. The V gene's germline CDR1 is MGHRA and CDR2 YSYEKL. V dropped 4 bases and J dropped 2; count of bases not matched to a gene: 17. CDR3 bases: TGCGCCAGCAGCCGAAGACGGCTATGGGACAGGGAACTTAACACTGAAGCTTTCTTT. The encoded protein is CASSRRRLWDRELNTEAFF.

This clonotype was seen a few times. This chain connects TRBV3-1 to TRBJ2-1; the D gene is possibly TRBD1 (6 bases). CDR3 length: 16 amino acids. V lost 1 base and J 0 bases, leaving 10 bases between the germline ends. CDR1 and CDR2 (germline): LGHDT, YNNKEL (reference sequence). CDR3 sequence reads: CASSQAGTPSYNEQFF. In DNA form, the CDR3 reads TGTGCCAGCAGCCAAGCTGGGACACCCTCCTACAATGAGCAGTTCTTC.

This clonotype was observed a handful of times. The CDR3 DNA reads TGCGCCAGCAGCTTGAATCCGAGGGTGGATACGCAGTATTTT. Amino acids: CASSLNPRVDTQYF. The chain employs TRBV5-1 and TRBJ2-3, with a possible D match to TRBD2 (5 bases). CDR1 SGHRS and CDR2 YFSETQ come from the germline V gene. CDR3 size: 14 residues. The germline V and J ends were trimmed by 1 base and 6 bases, with 12 bases remaining between them.

The CDR3 spells CSVPTGSSGTYEQYF. As DNA, the CDR3 is TGCAGTGTCCCAACGGGGAGTAGCGGGACCTACGAGCAGTACTTC. The V and J genes are TRBV20-1 and TRBJ2-7, with 8 nucleotides matching TRBD2. The CDR3 runs to 15 residues. The ends lost 7 bases at V and 2 bases at J; junction bases unmatched: 13. Germline CDR1 and CDR2: DFQATT and SNEGSKA (reference sequence).

This clonotype was counted a few times. The chain recombines TRBV12-3 or TRBV12-4 with TRBJ1-1; D is undetermined. The CDR3 sequence is 11 residues long. V lost 6 bases to trimming and J lost 7 bases, with 9 bases between them. CDR3 region: CASSRTFEAFF. The CDR3 region has the DNA TGTGCCAGCAGCCGAACATTTGAAGCTTTCTTT.

The rearrangement joins TRBV3-1 to TRBJ1-1; D perhaps matches TRBD1 (6 bases). The CDR3 sequence is 18 residues long. Per the germline V gene, CDR1 is LGHDT and CDR2 is YNNKEL (reference sequence). Trimming cost V 0 bases and J 4 bases, with 21 bases left between them. CDR3 sequence (DNA): TGTGCCAGCAGCCAAGATCCAGGGGAATTTAGGATTGGCACTGAAGCTTTCTTT. Its translation is CASSQDPGEFRIGTEAFF.

This chain uses TRBV18 with TRBJ2-3, with D possibly TRBD2 on 6 matching bases. Looked up from germline, CDR1 is KGHSH and CDR2 is LQKENI. V lost 3 bases and J 1 base, leaving 14 bases between the germline ends. CDR3 length: 16 amino acids. CDR3 sequence (DNA): TGTGCCAGCTCACCTGACGGAGGGCCCGGCACAGATACGCAGTATTTT. Its protein product is CASSPDGGPGTDTQYF.

This clonotype was recorded a few times. The chain joins TRBV20-1 to TRBJ2-5; 9 nucleotides match TRBD1. After removal of 6 bases from V and 2 bases from J, the junction contained 7 bases not matched to a gene. This CDR3 spans 14 amino acids. CDR1 and CDR2 (germline): DFQATT, SNEGSKA (reference sequence). The CDR3 DNA sequence: TGCAGTGCCTTCCGGACAGGGGAACAAGAGACCCAGTACTTC. This codes for CSAFRTGEQETQYF.

This clonotype was detected ten times or more. The chain employs TRBV12-3 or TRBV12-4 and TRBJ2-1; a possible D gene is TRBD1 (5 bases). Trimming took 6 bases from V and 9 from J, leaving 9 bases between them. The CDR3 extends over 11 amino acids. CDR3: CASRQAGEQFF. CDR3 nucleotides: TGTGCCAGCAGACAGGCCGGTGAGCAGTTCTTC.

This chain links TRBV12-3 or TRBV12-4 with TRBJ1-1; weak D call: TRBD1 (5 bases). This CDR3 contains 15 residues. Trimming removed 7 bases from V and 1 base from J, with 16 bases in between. CDR3 loop: CASTLPRQPNTEAFF. CDR3 nucleotides: TGTGCCAGCACCTTACCCCGACAGCCGAACACTGAAGCTTTCTTT.

The chain joins TRBV6-1 to TRBJ2-3, with D tentatively TRBD1 (6 bases). Trimming removed 6 bases at V and 7 bases at J, with 17 bases between. CDR3 size: 14 residues. Germline CDR1 reads MNHNS; CDR2 reads SASEGT. In DNA, the CDR3 is TGTGCCAGCAGGGGCAGGGGAAGGGAAAATACGCAGTATTTT. Residues: CASRGRGRENTQYF.

This rearrangement joins TRBV9 to TRBJ2-1; D possibly uses TRBD1 or TRBD2 (5 bases each). The V gene lost 4 bases and the J gene lost 0 bases, with 17 bases spanning the gap. Germline assignment: CDR1 SGDLS and CDR2 YYNGEE. This CDR3 is built from 17 residues. CDR3 sequence reads: CASSSWGSSSSYNEQFF. Written as DNA, the CDR3 is TGTGCCAGCAGCTCCTGGGGGTCCTCCAGCTCCTACAATGAGCAGTTCTTC.

This clonotype was observed a handful of times. The rearrangement uses TRBV20-1 and TRBJ2-1; 11 positions agree with TRBD2. The CDR3 sequence is 15 residues long. Germline trimming cut 3 bases from V and 4 bases from J; bases unmatched to any gene: 5. Germline V gene lookup returns CDR1 DFQATT and CDR2 SNEGSKA (reference sequence). CDR3 sequence reads: CSARTGTSGYNEQFF. CDR3 nucleotide sequence: TGCAGTGCTAGGACCGGGACTAGCGGATACAATGAGCAGTTCTTC.

The chain links TRBV5-6 to TRBJ2-1; TRBD2 matches at 8 bases. V lost 4 bases to trimming and J lost 5 bases; unmatched junction nucleotides: 11. Germline V gives CDR1 SGHDT, CDR2 YYEEEE. The CDR3 length is 16 residues. In DNA, the CDR3 is TGTGCCAGCAGCCCGCTAGAAAGCGGGGGTCACAATGAGCAGTTCTTC. This gives the protein CASSPLESGGHNEQFF.

This clonotype showed up just a few times. The chain uses TRBV30 and TRBJ1-2; no firm D call. The CDR3 has 12 amino acids. Germline lookup yields CDR1 GTSNPN and CDR2 SVGIG (reference sequence). V lost 0 bases, J lost 8 bases, and 10 bases lay in between. The CDR3 reads CAWSVFAGGYTF. As DNA, the CDR3 is TGTGCCTGGAGTGTCTTCGCGGGAGGCTACACCTTC.

There are a few counts of this clonotype. The genes are TRBV5-6 and TRBJ2-1, with TRBD1 matching 7 bases. Germline CDR1 and CDR2: SGHDT and YYEEEE. Trimming cost V 0 bases and J 8 bases; bases outside gene matches: 8. The CDR3 loop spans 15 amino acids. In DNA form, the CDR3 reads TGTGCCAGCAGCTTGGGGGCAGGGGGTAGAGATGAGCAGTTCTTC. Amino acid sequence: CASSLGAGGRDEQFF.

This rearrangement joins TRBV21-1 to TRBJ2-5; TRBD1, the D gene given by the table, was not confirmed from the DNA. TRBV21-1 counts as a pseudogene. There are 15 residues in the CDR3. This chain's CDR3 is CASSPYDREKETQYF. The CDR3 bases are TGTGCCAGCAGCCCTTACGACCGGGAAAAAGAGACCCAGTACTTC.

The gene calls are TRBV28 and TRBJ2-7, with D tentatively TRBD2 (5 bases). The germline V gene has CDR1 MDHEN and CDR2 SYDVKM. The CDR3 loop spans 14 amino acids. Trimming stripped 5 bases from V and 0 bases from J, with 11 bases between. In DNA form, the CDR3 reads TGTGCCAGCAGTACTAGGACCCTCTCCTACGAGCAGTACTTC. Translation: CASSTRTLSYEQYF.

This clonotype was seen a handful of times. V usage is TRBV27 and J usage is TRBJ1-5; 11 bases agree with TRBD1. Germline CDR1 is MNHEY and CDR2 is SMNVEV (reference sequence). V was pared by 5 bases and J by 6 bases, with 6 bases of the junction left unmatched. This CDR3 region has 15 residues. This CDR3 reads CASSITGTGGQPQHF. Here the CDR3 DNA reads TGTGCCAGCAGTATCACCGGGACAGGGGGTCAGCCCCAGCATTTT.

The chain links TRBV10-3 to TRBJ2-3, with a weak D call TRBD2 (6 bases). The V gene's germline CDR1 is ENHRY and CDR2 SYGVKD. The V end was cut by 0 bases, the J end by 8 bases, with 15 bases between. CDR3 size: 15 residues. DNA for the CDR3: TGTGCCATCAGTGAGTCCGGGGGAGAACCAGGTACGCAGTATTTT. Its protein product is CAISESGGEPGTQYF.

There are a few counts of this clonotype. V gene TRBV18 combines with J gene TRBJ2-5, with 10 bases matching TRBD1. Germline V lookup: CDR1 KGHSH, CDR2 LQKENI. The CDR3 length is 15 residues. The ends lost 3 bases at V and 0 bases at J; junction bases unmatched: 1. The CDR3 reads CASSPGQGNQETQYF. The CDR3 DNA sequence: TGTGCCAGCTCACCGGGACAGGGGAACCAAGAGACCCAGTACTTC.

About this clonotype itself: A much larger clone is a single base away; this may be a read error. The V and J genes are TRBV20-1 and TRBJ2-3; a weak D match, TRBD2 (6 bases). This CDR3 has 12 amino acids. Germline CDR1 DFQATT, CDR2 SNEGSKA (reference sequence). The CDR3 sequence: CRASAPLDTQYF. The CDR3 region has the DNA TGCAGGGCTAGCGCTCCCCTGGATACGCAGTATTTT.

Concerning this clonotype: Since a much larger clone is just one base distant, this may be a read error. J is TRBJ2-7 and V is TRBV4-1; no definite D call. The CDR3 has 14 amino acids. CDR1 and CDR2 (germline): MGHRA, YSYEKL. This CDR3 is CAGSQDRQTYEQYF. DNA for the CDR3: TGCGCCGGCAGCCAAGATAGGCAGACCTACGAGCAGTACTTC.

The sample holds a few counts of this clonotype. CDR3 amino acids: CASSSWGAVYTDTQYF. The CDR3 coding sequence is TGTGCCAGCAGTTCCTGGGGCGCGGTTTACACAGATACGCAGTATTTT. The chain is built from TRBV27 and TRBJ2-3; TRBD1 is a possible D gene (5 bases). Germline V gene data show CDR1 as MNHEY and CDR2 as SMNVEV (reference sequence). Trimming removed 4 bases from V and 2 bases from J, with 16 bases in between. There are 16 residues in the CDR3.

This clonotype appeared a few times. The rearrangement uses TRBV6-2 or TRBV6-3 and TRBJ2-7; 9 bases line up with TRBD1. Germline V lookup: CDR1 MNHEY, CDR2 SVGEGT. V was pared by 6 bases and J by 6 bases, with 6 bases of the junction left unmatched. The CDR3 is 13 residues long. The CDR3 coding sequence is TGTGCCAGCAGCAGGACAGGGGCTCTCGAGCAGTACTTC. Residues: CASSRTGALEQYF.